The T cell receptor (beta chain) under discussion was sequenced for a study of tumor-infiltrating lymphocytes in primary liver carcinoma. Whole-study context: Patients underwent surgical resection for primary liver carcinoma. Staging of the tumors gave T1-T3 N0M0, with widths of roughly 4.2 to 11 cm.

This clonotype was detected ten times or more. Antigen: not known. The V gene's germline CDR1 is SQVTM and CDR2 ANQGSEA. Trimming stripped 4 bases from V and 8 bases from J, with 21 bases between. This CDR3 spans 15 amino acids. Total RNA (around 0.45 ug) served as template for TCR beta cDNA synthesis primed by a constant-region primer. Three nested multiplex PCR rounds, a slightly modified ARM-PCR, produced the libraries for TCR beta. The two initial PCR rounds, roughly 10 cycles each, used TRBV1-TRBV30 forward and C-beta reverse primers. In TCRdb, the multiplex PCR reads were re-called with MiXCR into one record per CDR3 protein. The sample has about 200,000 distinct CDR3 sequences, approximately 65% seen once; the top ten hold approximately 6.6%. Germline DNA was also extracted, while the blood RNA originated from unsorted whole blood. Surgery was preceded by the collection of roughly 3.7 milliliters of peripheral blood.

Study observations and caveats: Overlap in tumor-adjacent and tumor-blood pairs fell below that of tumor region pairs.

Sequencing input: peripheral blood. The sequence derives from a woman aged 55 to 70 with primary liver carcinoma and hepatitis B virus infection. The chain couples TRBV29-1 to TRBJ2-1, with a tentative D call TRBD2 (6 bases). The CDR3 DNA is TGCAGCGTTGGGGGCGGGGCAGGGAGTAAAGATGAGCAGTTCTTC. This codes for CSVGGGAGSKDEQFF.